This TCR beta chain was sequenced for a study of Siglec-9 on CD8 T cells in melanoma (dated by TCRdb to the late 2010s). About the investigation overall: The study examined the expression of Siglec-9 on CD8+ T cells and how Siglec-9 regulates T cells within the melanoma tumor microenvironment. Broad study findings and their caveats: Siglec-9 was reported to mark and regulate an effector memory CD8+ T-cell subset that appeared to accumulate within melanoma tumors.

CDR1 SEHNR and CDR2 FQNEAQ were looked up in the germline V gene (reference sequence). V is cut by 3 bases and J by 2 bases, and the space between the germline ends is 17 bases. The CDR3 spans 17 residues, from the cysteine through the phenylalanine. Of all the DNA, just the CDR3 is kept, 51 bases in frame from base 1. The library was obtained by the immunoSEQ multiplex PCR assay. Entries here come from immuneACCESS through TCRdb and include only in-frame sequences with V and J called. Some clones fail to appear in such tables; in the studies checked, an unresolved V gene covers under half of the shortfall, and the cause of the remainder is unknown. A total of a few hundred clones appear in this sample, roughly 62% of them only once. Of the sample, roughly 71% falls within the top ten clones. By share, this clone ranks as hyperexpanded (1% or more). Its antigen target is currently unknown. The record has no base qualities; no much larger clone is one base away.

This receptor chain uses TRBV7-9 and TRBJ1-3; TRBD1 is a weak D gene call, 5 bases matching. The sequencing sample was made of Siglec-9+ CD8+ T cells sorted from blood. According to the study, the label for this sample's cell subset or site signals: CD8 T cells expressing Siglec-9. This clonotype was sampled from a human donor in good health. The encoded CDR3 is CASSLTGDFGPGNTIYF. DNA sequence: TGTGCCAGCAGCTTGACCGGGGACTTCGGGCCTGGAAACACCATATATTTT.